This T cell receptor (beta chain) was identified in a study of T-cell memory formation after mild COVID-19. The length of the CDR3 is 15 residues. In germline, CDR1 is DFQATT, CDR2 SNEGSKA (reference sequence). V was pared by 6 bases and J by 5 bases, with 20 bases between. TCRdb re-derived calls from the 5' RACE reads in MiXCR, one entry per CDR3 protein. Of about 470,000 distinct CDR3 sequences listed, 20% to 25% are singletons. The source of this sequence is an adult woman who had mild COVID-19 (a few samples of this study predate the infection). Cell type and time point are not known. V gene TRBV20-1 combines with J gene TRBJ1-5, with a possible D match to TRBD1 (5 bases). Material for sequencing was PBMCs or a T cell subset sorted from them (not recorded which). In nucleotides, the CDR3 is TGCAGTGCAAGTGCCCGACAGACCAGTTATCAGCCCCAGCATTTT. Translated, it gives CSASARQTSYQPQHF.